The 8 T cell receptor beta chains below come from one sample, sequenced in a study of lymphopenia after photon versus proton radiotherapy. Generated by immunoSEQ multiplex PCR, the TCRdb table keeps only in-frame clones and is missing some. Of 89,000 or so clones in the sample, around four fifths were seen once. The starting material was peripheral blood, obtained from a patient treated with proton-based radiotherapy. The source is a man between 60 and 75 years old with pancreatic cancer.

The V and J genes are TRBV30 and TRBJ2-7; weak D call: TRBD2 (5 bases). Trimming removed 3 bases at V and 4 bases at J, with 10 bases between. The CDR3 sequence is 12 residues long. Germline V gene sequence: CDR1 GTSNPN, CDR2 SVGIG (reference sequence). This CDR3 reads CAWSRTGYEQYF. The CDR3 nucleotides read TGTGCCTGGAGCCGGACGGGGTACGAGCAGTACTTC.

The chain combines TRBV7-9 with TRBJ2-7, with 13 bases lining up with TRBD2. CDR1 SEHNR and CDR2 FQNEAQ come from the germline V gene (reference sequence). The V and J ends lost 5 bases and 5 bases, in that order; junction bases with no gene match: 12. The CDR3 runs to 17 residues. The CDR3 loop reads CASSPHWRLAGGDEQYF. CDR3 bases: TGTGCCAGCAGCCCCCATTGGAGACTAGCGGGAGGCGACGAGCAGTACTTC. Filled out from reference TRBV7-9 and TRBJ2-7, the complete variable domain reads DTGVSQNPRHKITKRGQNVTFRCDPISEHNRLYWYRQTLGQGPEFLTYFQNEAQLEKSRLLSDRFSAERPKGSFSTLEIQRTEQGDSAMYLCASSPHWRLAGGDEQYFGPGTRLTVT.

This chain links TRBV4-3 with TRBJ1-1; 11 bases are a match to TRBD1. The CDR3 spans 18 residues. Germline CDR1 reads LGHNA; CDR2 reads YSLEER. V shed 1 base, J shed 0 bases, and the junction held 7 bases outside the gene matches. CDR3 DNA: TGCGCCAGCAGCCAAGGCCCTGGGACAGGGGGTTTGAACACTGAAGCTTTCTTT. It yields the protein CASSQGPGTGGLNTEAFF.

V usage is TRBV30 and J usage is TRBJ2-5; the D gene could be TRBD1 or TRBD2 (5 bases each). Trimming removed 3 bases from V and 5 bases from J, with 13 bases in between. The CDR3 consists of 13 residues. Germline V gene lookup returns CDR1 GTSNPN and CDR2 SVGIG (reference sequence). CDR3 region: CAWSQGDRETQYF. The CDR3 coding sequence is TGTGCCTGGAGCCAAGGGGACCGCGAGACCCAGTACTTC.

The gene calls are TRBV19 and TRBJ1-4; 12 bases are a match to TRBD1. V gave up 6 bases and J gave up 4 bases; unmatched junction bases: 9. CDR1 LNHDA and CDR2 SQIVND come from the germline V gene (reference sequence). The CDR3 totals 17 residues. The CDR3 region has the DNA TGTGCCAGTAGCAACCGGGACAGGGGGCGTGGTAATGAAAAACTGTTTTTT. Translated: CASSNRDRGRGNEKLFF.

The chain carries TRBV5-8 and TRBJ1-3, with D uncertain. The germline CDR1 and CDR2 sequences are SGHTS and YDEGEE. CDR3 size: 15 residues. The ends were cut back, 4 bases at V and 5 bases at J, with 16 bases in the middle. The CDR3 coding sequence is TGTGCCAGCAGCATCCGGACCCGAGGTCGAAACACCATATATTTT. This sequence encodes CASSIRTRGRNTIYF.

A few counts support this clone. This chain links TRBV5-4 with TRBJ2-3; TRBD2 agrees at 8 bases. The CDR3 has 15 residues. The V segment lost 4 bases and the J segment 5 bases; nucleotides outside the gene matches: 9. Germline CDR1 and CDR2: SGHNT and YYREEE (reference sequence). The CDR3 coding sequence is TGTGCCAGCAGCATTCGGGAGGGCCGGGTAGATACGCAGTATTTT. Translation: CASSIREGRVDTQYF.

This clone has just a few counts. The V gene is TRBV30, the J gene TRBJ1-1, with D hard to call. V dropped 3 bases and J dropped 5 bases, with 10 bases sitting between them. The CDR3 is 12 residues long. The germline gives CDR1 GTSNPN, CDR2 SVGIG (reference sequence). CDR3 sequence: CAWRRAGTEAFF. CDR3 in DNA: TGTGCCTGGAGAAGGGCGGGGACTGAAGCTTTCTTT.